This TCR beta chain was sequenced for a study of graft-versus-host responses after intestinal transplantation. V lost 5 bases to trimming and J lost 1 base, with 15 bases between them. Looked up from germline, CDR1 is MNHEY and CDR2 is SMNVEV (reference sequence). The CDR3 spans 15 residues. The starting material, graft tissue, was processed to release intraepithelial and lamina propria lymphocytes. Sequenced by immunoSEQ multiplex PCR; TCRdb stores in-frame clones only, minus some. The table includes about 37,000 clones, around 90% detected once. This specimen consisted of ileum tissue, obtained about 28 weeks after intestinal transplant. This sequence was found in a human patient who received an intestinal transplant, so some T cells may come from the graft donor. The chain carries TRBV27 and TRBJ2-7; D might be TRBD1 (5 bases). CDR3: CASSPYISGSYEQYF. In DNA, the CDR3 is TGTGCCAGCAGTCCTTACATTTCAGGGTCCTACGAGCAGTACTTC.